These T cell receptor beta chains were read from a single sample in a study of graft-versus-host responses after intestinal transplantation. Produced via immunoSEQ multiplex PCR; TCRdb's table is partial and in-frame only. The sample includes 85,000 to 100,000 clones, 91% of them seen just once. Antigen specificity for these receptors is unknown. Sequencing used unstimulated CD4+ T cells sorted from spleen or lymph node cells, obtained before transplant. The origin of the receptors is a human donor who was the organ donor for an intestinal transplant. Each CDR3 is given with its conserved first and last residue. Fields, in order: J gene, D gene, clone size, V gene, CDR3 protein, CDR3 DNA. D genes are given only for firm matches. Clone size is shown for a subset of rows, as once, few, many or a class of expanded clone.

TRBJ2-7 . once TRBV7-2 CASSLELLYEQYF TGTGCCAGCAGCTTAGAACTTCTCTACGAGCAGTACTTC
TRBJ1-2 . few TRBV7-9 CASSLERSGGYTF TGTGCCAGCAGCTTAGAACGGAGTGGAGGCTACACCTTC
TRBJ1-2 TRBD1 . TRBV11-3 CASSTGQGDYGYTF TGTGCCAGCAGCACGGGACAGGGAGACTATGGCTACACCTTC
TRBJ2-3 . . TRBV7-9 CASSRAPGLGTDTQYF TGTGCCAGCAGCCGAGCCCCAGGCCTGGGCACAGATACGCAGTATTTT
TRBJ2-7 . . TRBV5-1 CASSLGHGYEQYF TGCGCCAGCAGCTTGGGACACGGCTACGAGCAGTACTTC
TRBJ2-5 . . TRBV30 CAWSGGKETQYF TGTGCCTGGAGCGGGGGAAAAGAGACCCAGTACTTC
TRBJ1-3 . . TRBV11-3 CASSSGRGSSPSGNTIYF TGTGCCAGCAGCTCCGGGAGGGGCAGTTCCCCCTCTGGAAACACCATATATTTT
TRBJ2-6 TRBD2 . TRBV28 CASSRTSSGANVLTF TGTGCCAGCAGTCGGACTAGCTCTGGGGCCAACGTCCTGACTTTC
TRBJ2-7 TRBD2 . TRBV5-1 CASSLVPSGSPYEQYF TGCGCCAGCAGCTTGGTCCCTAGCGGGAGTCCCTACGAGCAGTACTTC
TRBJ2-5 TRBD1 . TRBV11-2 CASSLTGGIETQYF TGTGCCAGCAGCTTAACAGGGGGCATTGAGACCCAGTACTTC
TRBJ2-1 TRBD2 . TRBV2 CASTKVPGLVWVSNEQFF TGTGCCAGCACCAAAGTCCCGGGACTAGTGTGGGTGTCAAATGAGCAGTTCTTC
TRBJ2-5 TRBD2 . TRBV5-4 CASSLGLAGGQEIQYF TGTGCCAGCAGCTTGGGACTAGCGGGAGGGCAAGAGATCCAGTACTTC
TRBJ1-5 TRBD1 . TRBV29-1 CSVKTGDEQPQHF TGCAGCGTTAAGACAGGGGATGAACAGCCCCAGCATTTT
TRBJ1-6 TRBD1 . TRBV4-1 CASSQDEGQENNSPLHF TGCGCCAGCAGCCAAGATGAAGGACAGGAGAATAATTCACCCCTCCACTTT
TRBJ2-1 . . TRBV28 CASSPSSGVNNEQFF TGTGCCAGCAGTCCCTCGTCGGGAGTAAATAATGAGCAGTTCTTC
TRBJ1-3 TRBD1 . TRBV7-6 CASSPYQDRVSGNTIYF TGTGCCAGCAGCCCTTACCAAGACAGGGTCTCTGGAAACACCATATATTTT
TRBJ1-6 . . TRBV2 CASSGLSYNSPLHF TGTGCCAGCAGTGGGCTTTCCTATAATTCACCCCTCCACTTT
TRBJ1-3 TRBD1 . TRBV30 CAWRPGNRGFGNTIYF TGTGCCTGGAGGCCGGGAAACAGGGGCTTTGGAAACACCATATATTTT
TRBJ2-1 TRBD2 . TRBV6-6 CASSYVLAGYNEQFF TGTGCCAGCAGTTACGTACTAGCGGGATACAATGAGCAGTTCTTC
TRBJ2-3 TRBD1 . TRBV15 CATDRGFTDTQYF TGTGCCACTGACAGGGGATTCACAGATACGCAGTATTTT
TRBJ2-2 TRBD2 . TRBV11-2 CASSLDGLRAGGGTGELFF TGTGCCAGCAGCTTAGACGGACTTAGGGCGGGAGGGGGGACCGGGGAGCTGTTTTTT
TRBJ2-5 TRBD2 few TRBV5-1 CASSSGASGRAIETQYF TGCGCCAGCAGCTCAGGGGCTAGCGGGAGGGCCATAGAGACCCAGTACTTC
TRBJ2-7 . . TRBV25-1 CASTGGTTYEQYF TGTGCCAGCACAGGAGGAACTACCTACGAGCAGTACTTC
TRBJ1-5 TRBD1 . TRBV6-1 CASEKGAGSDQPQHF TGTGCCAGCGAGAAGGGGGCTGGTAGCGATCAGCCCCAGCATTTT
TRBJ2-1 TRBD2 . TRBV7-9 CASSLDRLAVSYNEQFF TGTGCCAGCAGCTTAGATCGTCTAGCGGTCTCCTACAATGAGCAGTTCTTC
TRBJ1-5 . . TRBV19 CASSISFQPQHF TGTGCCAGTAGTATTTCTTTTCAGCCCCAGCATTTT
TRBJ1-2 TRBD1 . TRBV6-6 CAINRGFNYGYTF TGTGCCATCAACAGGGGATTCAACTATGGCTACACCTTC